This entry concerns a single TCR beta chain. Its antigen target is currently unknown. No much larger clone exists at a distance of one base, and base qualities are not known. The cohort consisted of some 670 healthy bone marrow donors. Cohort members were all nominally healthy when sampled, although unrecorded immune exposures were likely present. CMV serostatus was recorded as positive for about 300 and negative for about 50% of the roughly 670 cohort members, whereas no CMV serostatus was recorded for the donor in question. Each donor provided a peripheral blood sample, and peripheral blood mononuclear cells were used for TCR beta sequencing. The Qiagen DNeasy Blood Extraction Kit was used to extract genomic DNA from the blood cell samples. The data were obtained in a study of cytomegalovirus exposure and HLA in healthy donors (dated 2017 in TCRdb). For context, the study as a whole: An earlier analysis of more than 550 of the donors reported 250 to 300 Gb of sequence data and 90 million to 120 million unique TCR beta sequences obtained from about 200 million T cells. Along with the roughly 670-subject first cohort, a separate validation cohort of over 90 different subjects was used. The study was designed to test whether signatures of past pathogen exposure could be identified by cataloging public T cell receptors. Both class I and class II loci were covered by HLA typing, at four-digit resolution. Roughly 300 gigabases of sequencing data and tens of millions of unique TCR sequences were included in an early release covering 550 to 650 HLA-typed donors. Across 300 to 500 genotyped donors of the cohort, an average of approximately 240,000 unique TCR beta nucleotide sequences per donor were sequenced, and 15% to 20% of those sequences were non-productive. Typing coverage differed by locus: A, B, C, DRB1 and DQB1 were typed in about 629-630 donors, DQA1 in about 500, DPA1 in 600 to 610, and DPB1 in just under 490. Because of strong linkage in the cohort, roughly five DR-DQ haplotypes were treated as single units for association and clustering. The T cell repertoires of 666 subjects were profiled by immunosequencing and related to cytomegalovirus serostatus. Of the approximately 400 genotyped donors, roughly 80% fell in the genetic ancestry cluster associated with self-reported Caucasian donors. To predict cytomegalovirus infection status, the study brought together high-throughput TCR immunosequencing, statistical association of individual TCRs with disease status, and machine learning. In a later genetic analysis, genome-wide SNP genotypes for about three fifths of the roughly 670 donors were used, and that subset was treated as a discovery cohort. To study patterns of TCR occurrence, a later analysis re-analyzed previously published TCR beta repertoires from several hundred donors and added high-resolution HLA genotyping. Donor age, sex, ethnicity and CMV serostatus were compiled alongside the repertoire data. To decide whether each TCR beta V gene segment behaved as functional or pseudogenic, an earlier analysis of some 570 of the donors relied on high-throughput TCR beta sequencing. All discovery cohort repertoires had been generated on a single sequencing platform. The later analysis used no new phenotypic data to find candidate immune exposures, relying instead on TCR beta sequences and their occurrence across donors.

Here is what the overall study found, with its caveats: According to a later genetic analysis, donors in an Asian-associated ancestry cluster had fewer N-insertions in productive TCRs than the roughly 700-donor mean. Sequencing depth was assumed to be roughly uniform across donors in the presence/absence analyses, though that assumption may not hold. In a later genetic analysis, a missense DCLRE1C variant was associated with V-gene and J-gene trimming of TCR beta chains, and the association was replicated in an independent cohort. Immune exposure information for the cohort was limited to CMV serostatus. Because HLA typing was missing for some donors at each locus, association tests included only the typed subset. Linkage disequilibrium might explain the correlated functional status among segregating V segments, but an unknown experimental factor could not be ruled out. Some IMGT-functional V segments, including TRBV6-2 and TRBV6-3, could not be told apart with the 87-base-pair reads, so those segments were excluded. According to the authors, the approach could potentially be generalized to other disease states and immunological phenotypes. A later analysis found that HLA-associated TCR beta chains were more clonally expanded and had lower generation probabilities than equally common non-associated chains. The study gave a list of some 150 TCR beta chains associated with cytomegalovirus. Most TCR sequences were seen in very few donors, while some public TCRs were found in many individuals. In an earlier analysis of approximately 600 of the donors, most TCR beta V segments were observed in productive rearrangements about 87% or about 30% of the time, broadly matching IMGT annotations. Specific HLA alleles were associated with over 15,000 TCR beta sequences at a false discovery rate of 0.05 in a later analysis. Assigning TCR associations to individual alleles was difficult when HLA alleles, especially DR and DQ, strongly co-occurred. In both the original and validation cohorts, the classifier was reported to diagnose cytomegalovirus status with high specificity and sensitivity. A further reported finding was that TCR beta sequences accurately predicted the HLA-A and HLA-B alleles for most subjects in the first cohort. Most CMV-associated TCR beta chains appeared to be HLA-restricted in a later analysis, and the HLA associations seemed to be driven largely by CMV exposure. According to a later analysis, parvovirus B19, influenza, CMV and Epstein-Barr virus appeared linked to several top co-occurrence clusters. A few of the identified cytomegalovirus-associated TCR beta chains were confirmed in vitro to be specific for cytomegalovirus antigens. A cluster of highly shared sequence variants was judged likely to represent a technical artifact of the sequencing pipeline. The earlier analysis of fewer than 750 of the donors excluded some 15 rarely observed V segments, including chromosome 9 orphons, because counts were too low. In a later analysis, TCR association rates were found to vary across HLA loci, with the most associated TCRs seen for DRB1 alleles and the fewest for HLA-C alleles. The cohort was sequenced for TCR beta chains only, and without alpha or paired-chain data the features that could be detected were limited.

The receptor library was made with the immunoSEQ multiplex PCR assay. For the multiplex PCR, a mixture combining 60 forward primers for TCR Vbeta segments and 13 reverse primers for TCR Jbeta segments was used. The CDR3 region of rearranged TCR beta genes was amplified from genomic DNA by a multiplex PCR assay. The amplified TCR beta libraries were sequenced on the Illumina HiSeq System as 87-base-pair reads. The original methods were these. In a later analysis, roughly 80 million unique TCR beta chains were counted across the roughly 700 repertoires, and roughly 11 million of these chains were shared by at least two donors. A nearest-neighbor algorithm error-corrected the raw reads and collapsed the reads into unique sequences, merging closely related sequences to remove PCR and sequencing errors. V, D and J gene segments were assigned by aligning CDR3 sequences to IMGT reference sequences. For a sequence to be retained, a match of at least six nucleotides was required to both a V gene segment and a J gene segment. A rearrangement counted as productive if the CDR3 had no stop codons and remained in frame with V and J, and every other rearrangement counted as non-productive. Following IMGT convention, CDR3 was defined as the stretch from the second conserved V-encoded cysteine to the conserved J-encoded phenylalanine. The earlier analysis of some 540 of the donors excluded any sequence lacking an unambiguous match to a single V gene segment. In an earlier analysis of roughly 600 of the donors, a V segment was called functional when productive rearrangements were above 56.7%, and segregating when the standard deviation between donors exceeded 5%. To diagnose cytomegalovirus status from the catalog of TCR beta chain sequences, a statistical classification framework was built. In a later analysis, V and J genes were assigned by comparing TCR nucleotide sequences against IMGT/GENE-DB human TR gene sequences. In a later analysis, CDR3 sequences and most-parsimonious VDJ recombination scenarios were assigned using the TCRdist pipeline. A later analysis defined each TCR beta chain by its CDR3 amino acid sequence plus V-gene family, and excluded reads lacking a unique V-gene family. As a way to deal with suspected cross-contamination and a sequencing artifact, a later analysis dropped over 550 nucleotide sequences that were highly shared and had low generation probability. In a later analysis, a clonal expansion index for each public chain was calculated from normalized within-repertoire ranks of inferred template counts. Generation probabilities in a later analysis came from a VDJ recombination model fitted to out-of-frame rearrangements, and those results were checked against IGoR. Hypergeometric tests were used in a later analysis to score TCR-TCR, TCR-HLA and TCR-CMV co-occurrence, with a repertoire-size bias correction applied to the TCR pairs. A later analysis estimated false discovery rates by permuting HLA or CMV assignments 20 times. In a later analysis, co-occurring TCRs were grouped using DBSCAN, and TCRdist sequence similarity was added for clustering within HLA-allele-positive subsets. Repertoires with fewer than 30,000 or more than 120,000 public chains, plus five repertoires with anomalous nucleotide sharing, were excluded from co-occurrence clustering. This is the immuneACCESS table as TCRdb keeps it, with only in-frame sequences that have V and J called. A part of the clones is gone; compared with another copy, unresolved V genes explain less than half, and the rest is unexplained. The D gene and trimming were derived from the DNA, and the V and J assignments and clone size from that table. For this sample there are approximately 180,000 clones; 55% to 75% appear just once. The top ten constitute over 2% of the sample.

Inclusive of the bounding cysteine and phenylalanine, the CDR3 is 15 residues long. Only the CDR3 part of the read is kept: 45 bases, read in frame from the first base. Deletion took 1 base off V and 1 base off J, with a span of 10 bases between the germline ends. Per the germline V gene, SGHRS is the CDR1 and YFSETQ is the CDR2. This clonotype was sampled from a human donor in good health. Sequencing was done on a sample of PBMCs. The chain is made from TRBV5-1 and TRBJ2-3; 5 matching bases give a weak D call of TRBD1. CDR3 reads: CASSLLQGRTDTQYF. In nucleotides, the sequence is TGCGCCAGCAGCTTGCTGCAGGGCCGCACAGATACGCAGTATTTT.